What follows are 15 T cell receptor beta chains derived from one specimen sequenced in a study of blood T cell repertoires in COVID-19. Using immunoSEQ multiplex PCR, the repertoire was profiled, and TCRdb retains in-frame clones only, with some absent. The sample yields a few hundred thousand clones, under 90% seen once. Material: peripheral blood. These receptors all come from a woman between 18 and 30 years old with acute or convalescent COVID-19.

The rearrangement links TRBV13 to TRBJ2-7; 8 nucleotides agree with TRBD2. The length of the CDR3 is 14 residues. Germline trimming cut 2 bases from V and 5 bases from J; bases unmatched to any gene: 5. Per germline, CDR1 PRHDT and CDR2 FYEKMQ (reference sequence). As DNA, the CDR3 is TGTGCCAGCAGCTTACCCGGGAGGGGGAACGAGCAGTACTTC. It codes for CASSLPGRGNEQYF.

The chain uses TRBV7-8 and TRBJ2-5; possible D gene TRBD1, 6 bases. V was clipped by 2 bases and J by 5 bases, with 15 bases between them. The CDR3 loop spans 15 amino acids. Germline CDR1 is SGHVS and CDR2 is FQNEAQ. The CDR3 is CASSLNREREETQYF. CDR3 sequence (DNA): TGTGCCAGCAGCTTAAACAGGGAGAGGGAGGAGACCCAGTACTTC.

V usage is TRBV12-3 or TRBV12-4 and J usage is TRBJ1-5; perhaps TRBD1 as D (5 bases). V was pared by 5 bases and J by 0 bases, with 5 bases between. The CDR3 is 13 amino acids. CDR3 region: CASSDSSNQPQHF. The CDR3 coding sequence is TGTGCCAGCAGTGACAGTAGCAATCAGCCCCAGCATTTT.

The CDR3 spells CASSFSGSPMIEQFF. The CDR3 nucleotides read TGTGCCAGCAGCTTTAGCGGGTCCCCTATGATAGAGCAGTTCTTC. The rearrangement joins TRBV9 to TRBJ2-1; 7 bases match TRBD2. With 4 bases clipped from V and 10 bases from J, the junction kept 14 bases outside the gene matches. In germline, CDR1 is SGDLS, CDR2 YYNGEE. The CDR3 contains 15 residues.

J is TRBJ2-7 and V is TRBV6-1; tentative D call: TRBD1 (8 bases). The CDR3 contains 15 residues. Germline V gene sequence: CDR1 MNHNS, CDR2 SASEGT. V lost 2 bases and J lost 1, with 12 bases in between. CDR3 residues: CASSESQGGSYEQYF. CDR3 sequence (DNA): TGTGCCAGCAGTGAATCACAGGGGGGGTCCTACGAGCAGTACTTC.

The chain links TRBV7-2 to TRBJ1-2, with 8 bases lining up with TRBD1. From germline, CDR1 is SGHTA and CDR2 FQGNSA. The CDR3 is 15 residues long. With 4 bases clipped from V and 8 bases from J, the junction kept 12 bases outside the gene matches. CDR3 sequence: CASSSYNTGGGGYTF. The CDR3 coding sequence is TGTGCCAGCAGCTCCTACAACACAGGGGGTGGGGGCTACACCTTC. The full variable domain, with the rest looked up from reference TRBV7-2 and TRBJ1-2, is GAGVSQSPSNKVTEKGKDVELRCDPISGHTALYWYRQSLGQGLEFLIYFQGNSAPDKSGLPSDRFSAERTGGSVSTLTIQRTQQEDSAVYLCASSSYNTGGGGYTFGSGTRLTVV.

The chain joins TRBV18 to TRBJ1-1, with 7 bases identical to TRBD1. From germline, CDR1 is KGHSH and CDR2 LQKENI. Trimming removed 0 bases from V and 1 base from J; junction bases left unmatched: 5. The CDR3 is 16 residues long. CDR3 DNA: TGTGCCAGCTCACCACCTGGGACAGCGGGGAACACTGAAGCTTTCTTT. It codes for CASSPPGTAGNTEAFF.

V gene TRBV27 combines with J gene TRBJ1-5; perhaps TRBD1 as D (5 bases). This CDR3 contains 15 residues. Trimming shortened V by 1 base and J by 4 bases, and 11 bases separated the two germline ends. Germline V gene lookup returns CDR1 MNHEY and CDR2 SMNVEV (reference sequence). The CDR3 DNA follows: TGTGCCAGCAGTTTATGGGGCAGGGATAATCAGCCCCAGCATTTT. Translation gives CASSLWGRDNQPQHF.

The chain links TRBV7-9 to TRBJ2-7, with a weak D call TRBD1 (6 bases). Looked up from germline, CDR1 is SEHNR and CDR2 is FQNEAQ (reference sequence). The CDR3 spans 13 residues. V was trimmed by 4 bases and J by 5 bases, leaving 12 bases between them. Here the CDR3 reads CASSSQGRNEQYF. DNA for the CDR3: TGTGCCAGCAGCTCTCAGGGGCGGAACGAGCAGTACTTC.

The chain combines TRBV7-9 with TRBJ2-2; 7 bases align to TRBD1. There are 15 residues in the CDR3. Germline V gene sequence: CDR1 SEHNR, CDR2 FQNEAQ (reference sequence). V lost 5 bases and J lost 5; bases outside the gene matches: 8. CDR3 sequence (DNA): TGTGCCAGCAGCCCCAGGACAGGATTGACCGGGGAGCTGTTTTTT. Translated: CASSPRTGLTGELFF.

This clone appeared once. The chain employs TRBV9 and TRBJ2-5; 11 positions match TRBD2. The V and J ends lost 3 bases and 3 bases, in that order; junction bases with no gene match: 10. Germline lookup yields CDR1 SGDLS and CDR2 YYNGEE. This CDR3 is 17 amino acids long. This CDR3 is CASSEGLAVVGKETQYF. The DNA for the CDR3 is TGTGCCAGCAGCGAGGGACTAGCGGTGGTAGGAAAAGAGACCCAGTACTTC.

The CDR3 region has the DNA TGTGCCAGCAGCTATTTTCTAGCGGGAGCCTCCGGGGAGCTGTTTTTT. Translating gives CASSYFLAGASGELFF. The chain carries TRBV7-9 and TRBJ2-2; 10 bases fit TRBD2. This CDR3 has 16 amino acids. Germline-derived CDR1 and CDR2 are SEHNR and FQNEAQ (reference sequence). Trimming at V came to 4 bases and at J to 6 bases, leaving 8 bases not matched to a gene.

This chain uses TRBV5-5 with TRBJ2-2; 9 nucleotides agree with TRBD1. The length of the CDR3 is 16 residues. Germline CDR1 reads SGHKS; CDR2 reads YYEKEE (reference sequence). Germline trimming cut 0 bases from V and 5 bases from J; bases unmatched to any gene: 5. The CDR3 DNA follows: TGTGCCAGCAGCTTGGTCCCTGGACAGGGGACCGGGGAGCTGTTTTTT. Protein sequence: CASSLVPGQGTGELFF.

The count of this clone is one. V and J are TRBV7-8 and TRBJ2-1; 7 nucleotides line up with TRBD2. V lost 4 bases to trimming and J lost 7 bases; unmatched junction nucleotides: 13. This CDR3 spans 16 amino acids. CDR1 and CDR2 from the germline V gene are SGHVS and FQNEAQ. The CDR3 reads CASSSTAGRKFNEQFF. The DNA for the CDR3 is TGTGCCAGCAGCTCGACAGCGGGGAGAAAGTTTAATGAGCAGTTCTTC.

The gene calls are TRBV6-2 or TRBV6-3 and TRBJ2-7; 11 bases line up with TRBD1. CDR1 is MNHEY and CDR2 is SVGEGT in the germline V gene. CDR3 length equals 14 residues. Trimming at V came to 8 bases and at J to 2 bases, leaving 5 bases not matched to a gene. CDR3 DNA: TGTGCCAGCCGCCTGGGACAGGGGGCCTACGAGCAGTACTTC. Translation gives CASRLGQGAYEQYF.